This T cell receptor beta chain comes out of a study of shared clonotypes between healthy human individuals. Study overall: A donor's plate count was three for CD4 naive and three for CD4 memory; CD8 naive had two and CD8 memory one. General observations from the study: It was the non-shared clonotypes that had lower generation probabilities than clonotypes shared by all four donors.

Comment on this clone: Its antigen is still unknown. Other DNA sequences of this sample code for an identical CDR3.

Trimming took 2 bases from V and 0 from J, leaving 8 bases between them. The CDR3 length is 15 residues. Per the germline V gene, CDR1 is MDHEN and CDR2 is SYDVKM. The authors distributed each subset's genomic DNA evenly over several immunoSEQ plates. Sorted-subset replicate PCRs used approximately 200 ng of genomic DNA. This amount corresponded to approximately 30,000 T cell genomes. The method was immunoSEQ multiplex PCR; TCRdb's version includes in-frame clones alone and lacks a portion of them. The sample records around 690,000 clones, roughly 87% being singletons. This chain connects TRBV28 to TRBJ1-5, with D possibly matching TRBD1 (6 bases). This TCR was recovered from a man aged 18 to 30 in good health. Some clones in this sample may be carry-over from other donors' samples. The sequenced sample consisted of memory CD8+ T cells from PBMCs. Subset given: CD45RO+ cells pooled with CCR7-negative TemRA cells. CDR3 region: CASSLGGYSNQPQHF. For the CDR3, the DNA is TGTGCCAGCAGTTTAGGGGGCTATAGCAATCAGCCCCAGCATTTT.